The rows below give T cell receptor beta chains drawn from one sample of a study of shared clonotypes between healthy human individuals. Data came from immunoSEQ multiplex PCR; TCRdb stores just in-frame clones and leaves some out. This table holds around 2.5 million clones, 80% to 95% found once. Specimen: naive CD4+ T cells from PBMCs. These receptors all stem from a man between 18 and 29 years old in good health. Some clones in this sample may be carry-over from other donors' samples. Each CDR3 is given with its conserved first and last residue. D genes are given only for firm matches. Rows may omit the clone size; those that give it use once, few, many or a size class.

TGCAGTGCTAGACGGGAAAAACTGTTTTTT CSARREKLFF TRBJ1-4 . . TRBV20-1
TGTGCCAGCTCACCAGGGTCGAACTCCTACGAGCAGTACTTC CASSPGSNSYEQYF TRBJ2-7 . . TRBV18
TGCGCCAGCAGCCAAGTGGGGGGCCCCGGGGACTATGGCTACACCTTC CASSQVGGPGDYGYTF TRBJ1-2 . . TRBV4-3
TGTGCCAGCAGCTCCCGGTTTTCCTACAATGAGCAGTTCTTC CASSSRFSYNEQFF TRBJ2-1 . . TRBV11-3
TGCGCCAGCAGCGTATATACAGGAGGTAATGAAAAACTGTTTTTT CASSVYTGGNEKLFF TRBJ1-4 . . TRBV4-3
TGTGCCTGGAATGGCAGGGCGAACTATGGCTACACCTTC CAWNGRANYGYTF TRBJ1-2 . . TRBV30
TGTGCCAGCAGCTTAAGACCCCAGGGGGGGAGCGACACCGGGGAGCTGTTTTTT CASSLRPQGGSDTGELFF TRBJ2-2 . . TRBV11-2
TGTGCCTGGAGCCGGGGACAGGGGGCGTTATATTATGGCTACACCTTC CAWSRGQGALYYGYTF TRBJ1-2 . TRBD1 TRBV30
TGTGCCAGCAGCGTAGGGACAGCCGAAGAGACCCAGTACTTC CASSVGTAEETQYF TRBJ2-5 . . TRBV9
TGTGCCTGGATACGGGACTTCTCCTTAAGCTCTGGAAACACCATATATTTT CAWIRDFSLSSGNTIYF TRBJ1-3 . . TRBV30
TGTGCCAGCAGCCTGGGACGGAACTATGGCTACACCTTC CASSLGRNYGYTF TRBJ1-2 . . TRBV6-1
TGTGCCAGCAGCGTAGGGGGGCCGAACACTGAAGCTTTCTTT CASSVGGPNTEAFF TRBJ1-1 . . TRBV9
TGTGCCAGCAGCCCAACCCCTGGACAGGGAGGATACAATGAGCAGTTCTTC CASSPTPGQGGYNEQFF TRBJ2-1 . TRBD1 TRBV11-2
TGTGCCAGCAGACTCGGGACTAGCGGGAGGGTTGAGCAGTTCTTC CASRLGTSGRVEQFF TRBJ2-1 . TRBD2 TRBV6-6
TGTGCCAGCAGTCGGGGCGAGCCAGGGGGTGAGCAGTACTTC CASSRGEPGGEQYF TRBJ2-7 . TRBD1 TRBV28
TGTGCCAGCAGCGCCTCAGGCGGGGGCTATGGCTACACCTTC CASSASGGGYGYTF TRBJ1-2 . . TRBV9
TGTGCCAGCAGCTTGGGATGGGGCGGTGAAAAACTGTTTTTT CASSLGWGGEKLFF TRBJ1-4 . . TRBV5-6
TGCAGCGTTTCACCGGGAGGCACTGAAGCTTTCTTT CSVSPGGTEAFF TRBJ1-1 . . TRBV29-1
TGTGCCAGCAAGGGGGATAGCGGGAGTACGGAGTACTTC CASKGDSGSTEYF TRBJ2-7 . TRBD2 TRBV6-1
TGTGCCAGCAGCTACGACCGACAGGGGACAAACCCCTTGTCCTTGGAGACCCAGTACTTC CASSYDRQGTNPLSLETQYF TRBJ2-5 . TRBD1 TRBV11-3
TGTGCCAGCTCCCAGGGTTATAGCACAGATACGCAGTATTTT CASSQGYSTDTQYF TRBJ2-3 . . TRBV28
TGCGCCAGCAGCCAAGGTGCAGGGATCTCCGGGGAGCTGTTTTTT CASSQGAGISGELFF TRBJ2-2 . . TRBV4-3
TGTGCCAGCAGCTCCCTTTTGATCGATCAGCCCCAGCATTTT CASSSLLIDQPQHF TRBJ1-5 . . TRBV28
TGTGCCAGCAGGTCGACGGGAACCACCTACGAGCAGTACTTC CASRSTGTTYEQYF TRBJ2-7 . . TRBV9
TGTGCCAGCAGTGAACCGGATGAAAAACTGTTTTTT CASSEPDEKLFF TRBJ1-4 . . TRBV2
TGTGCCAGCAGCTTAGACAGCGGGAGGGCCTACCATGAGCAGTTCTTC CASSLDSGRAYHEQFF TRBJ2-1 . TRBD2 TRBV11-2
TGCGCCAGCAGCCAGAGGGGTTCTGGAAACACCATATATTTT CASSQRGSGNTIYF TRBJ1-3 . . TRBV5-1
TGTGCCAGCAGTTACAGGGGAGCCAGCACAGATACGCAGTATTTT CASSYRGASTDTQYF TRBJ2-3 once . TRBV6-6
TGCAGCGTAAAATCCCGAGTGCTAGATACGCAGTATTTT CSVKSRVLDTQYF TRBJ2-3 . . TRBV29-1
TGTGCCAGCAGCATCGGACTCGAAGAGACCCAGTACTTC CASSIGLEETQYF TRBJ2-5 . . TRBV5-6
TGCGCCAGCAGTACCCAGGGGGTTGAAACTGAAGCTTTCTTT CASSTQGVETEAFF TRBJ1-1 once TRBD1 TRBV5-1
TGTGCCAGCAGCCTGAACCGGGACAGGGAAGAGACCCAGTACTTC CASSLNRDREETQYF TRBJ2-5 . TRBD1 TRBV4-2
TGTGCCAGCAGCTTAAGGTCGGGCATCACCACAGATACGCAGTATTTT CASSLRSGITTDTQYF TRBJ2-3 . . TRBV7-6
TGTGCCAGTAGTCCGGACAGGGCCTACAATGAGCAGTTCTTC CASSPDRAYNEQFF TRBJ2-1 . TRBD1 TRBV19
TGTGCCAGCAGCTTAGTCCCTAGCTTTGAGACCCAGTACTTC CASSLVPSFETQYF TRBJ2-5 . . TRBV11-2
TGTGCCAGCAGTTTGCTAGCAAGGGATACGCAGTATTTT CASSLLARDTQYF TRBJ2-3 . . TRBV6-5
TGTGCCTGGAGTGATGGGACTAGCGGGACCACAGATACGCAGTATTTT CAWSDGTSGTTDTQYF TRBJ2-3 . TRBD2 TRBV30
TGTGCCAGCAGTACCCGGGTAACTAATGAAAAACTGTTTTTT CASSTRVTNEKLFF TRBJ1-4 . . TRBV6-6